The present TCR beta chain was sequenced within a study of T-cell reconstitution after alpha-beta-depleted transplantation in children. Study observations and caveats: Some patients showed high day-60 TCRbeta diversity, which derived from surviving recipient T cells and thymic progenitors.

The CDR3 loop spans 15 amino acids. Germline V gene data show CDR1 as MNHEY and CDR2 as SVGAGI. V was clipped by 2 bases and J by 1 base, with 11 bases between them. Unique molecular identifiers were incorporated during preparation of the TCRbeta library. MiXCR, applied by TCRdb to the PCR reads, yields one record per CDR3 protein. The sample contains thousands of distinct CDR3 sequences, around 23% of which appear only once. In its sample, this clonotype was seen many times. Its antigen is not identified. The source is a boy under two years old who had a stem cell transplant for SCID, so the T cells may come from the graft donor. The sample was PBMCs, mostly from graft donor cells, taken 60 days after TCRalphabeta/CD19-depleted stem cell transplant. J is TRBJ1-2 and V is TRBV6-5, with D possibly matching TRBD1 (5 bases). This chain's CDR3 is CASSYQAGLNYGYTF. CDR3 nucleotides: TGTGCCAGCAGTTACCAGGCAGGGCTTAACTATGGCTACACCTTC.